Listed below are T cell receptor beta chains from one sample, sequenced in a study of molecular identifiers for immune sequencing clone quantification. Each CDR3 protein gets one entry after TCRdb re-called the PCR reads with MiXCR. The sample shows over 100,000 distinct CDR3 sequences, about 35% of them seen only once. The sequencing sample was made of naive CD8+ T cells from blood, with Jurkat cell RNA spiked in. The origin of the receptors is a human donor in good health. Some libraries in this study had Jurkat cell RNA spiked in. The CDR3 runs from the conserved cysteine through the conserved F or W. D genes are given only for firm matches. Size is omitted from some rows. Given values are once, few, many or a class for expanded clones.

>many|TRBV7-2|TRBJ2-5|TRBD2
CASSTGVFASGLETQYF
TGTGCCAGCAGCACCGGAGTTTTCGCTAGCGGGTTGGAGACCCAGTACTTC
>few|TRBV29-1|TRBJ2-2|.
CSVVLGAGELFF
TGCAGCGTTGTTCTAGGAGCCGGGGAGCTGTTTTTT
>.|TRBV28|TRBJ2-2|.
CASSFWLSGSGELFF
TGTGCCAGCAGTTTTTGGTTATCTGGGTCCGGGGAGCTGTTTTTT
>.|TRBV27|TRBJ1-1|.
CASSFGGHLNTEAFF
TGTGCCAGCAGTTTTGGCGGGCACCTGAACACTGAAGCTTTCTTT
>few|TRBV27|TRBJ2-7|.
CASTQGLYEQYF
TGTGCCAGCACGCAGGGCCTCTACGAGCAGTACTTC
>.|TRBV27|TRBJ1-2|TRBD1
CASSSLTGTALYGYTF
TGTGCCAGCAGTTCACTCACCGGGACAGCTCTCTATGGCTACACCTTC
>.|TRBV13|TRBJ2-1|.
CASSLMREYNEQFF
TGTGCCAGCAGCTTAATGAGGGAGTACAATGAGCAGTTCTTC
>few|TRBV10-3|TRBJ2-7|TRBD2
CAISESGGGYEQYF
TGTGCCATCAGTGAGTCGGGCGGGGGCTACGAGCAGTACTTC
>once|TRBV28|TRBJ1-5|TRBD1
CDSTPGTGFQPQHF
TGTGATAGCACCCCCGGGACAGGGTTTCAGCCCCAGCATTTT
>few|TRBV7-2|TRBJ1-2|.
CASSLGLFSYGYTF
TGTGCCAGCAGCTTGGGTCTGTTTTCCTATGGCTACACCTTC
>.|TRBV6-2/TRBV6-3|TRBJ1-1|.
CASSWGGPAFF
TGTGCCAGTTCATGGGGGGGGCCTGCTTTCTTT
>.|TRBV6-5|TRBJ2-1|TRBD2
CASSPGGGEQFF
TGTGCCAGCAGTCCCGGGGGGGGGGAGCAGTTCTTC
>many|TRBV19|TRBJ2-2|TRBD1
CASRRGPGELFF
TGTGCCAGTAGAAGGGGGCCTGGGGAGCTGTTTTTT
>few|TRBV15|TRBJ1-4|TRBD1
CATSEDRIFYF
TGTGCCACCAGCGAGGACAGGATTTTTTATTTT
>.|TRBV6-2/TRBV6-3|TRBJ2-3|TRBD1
CASSNRDRGPDTQYF
TGTGCCAGCAGTAACCGGGACAGGGGGCCAGATACGCAGTATTTT
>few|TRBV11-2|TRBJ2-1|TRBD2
CASSRASGSYNEQIF
TGTGCCAGCAGCCGAGCTAGCGGGAGCTACAATGAGCAGATCTTC
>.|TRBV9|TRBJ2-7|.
CASSANPAVNSNEQYF
TGTGCCAGCAGCGCAAACCCGGCGGTTAACTCCAACGAGCAGTACTTC
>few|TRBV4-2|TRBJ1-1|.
CASSQDEGTENTEAFF
TGTGCCAGCAGCCAAGATGAGGGAACAGAGAACACTGAAGCTTTCTTT
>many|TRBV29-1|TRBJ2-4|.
CSVEGAATTKSKNIQYF
TGCAGCGTTGAGGGGGCCGCCACAACGAAGAGTAAAAACATTCAGTACTTC
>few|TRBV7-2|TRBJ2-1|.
CASSLDRTYSEQFF
TGTGCCAGCAGCTTAGACAGAACCTACAGTGAGCAGTTCTTC
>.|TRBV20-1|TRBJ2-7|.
CSAPDWDGGYEQYF
TGCAGTGCCCCGGACTGGGACGGAGGTTACGAGCAGTACTTC
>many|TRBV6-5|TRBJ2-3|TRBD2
CASSQLAGGTDTQYF
TGTGCCAGCAGTCAACTAGCGGGTGGCACAGATACGCAGTATTTT
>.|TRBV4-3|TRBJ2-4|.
CASSQTRLAKNIQYF
TGCGCCAGCAGCCAGACACGGCTAGCCAAAAACATTCAGTACTTC
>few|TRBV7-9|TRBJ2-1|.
CASSLSGERLWNEQFF
TGTGCCAGCAGCTTATCAGGGGAGCGGTTGTGGAATGAGCAGTTCTTC
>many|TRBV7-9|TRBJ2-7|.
CASSPGPGAYYEQYF
TGTGCCAGCAGCCCGGGGCCGGGGGCCTACTACGAGCAGTACTTC
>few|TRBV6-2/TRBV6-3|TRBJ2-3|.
CASTDLHNTDTQYF
TGTGCCAGCACCGATCTACACAACACAGATACGCAGTATTTT
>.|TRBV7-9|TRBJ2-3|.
CASFRMDDTQYF
TGTGCCAGCTTCAGGATGGATGATACGCAGTATTTT
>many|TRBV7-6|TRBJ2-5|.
CASSLGLGKETQYF
TGTGCCAGCAGCTTAGGTCTAGGGAAAGAGACCCAGTACTTC
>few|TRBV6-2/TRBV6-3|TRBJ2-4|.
CASRRLSENIQYF
TGTGCCAGCAGGAGGCTCTCCGAAAACATTCAGTACTTC
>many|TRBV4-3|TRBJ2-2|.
CASAPTGATGELFF
TGCGCCAGCGCCCCCACGGGGGCCACCGGGGAGCTGTTTTTT
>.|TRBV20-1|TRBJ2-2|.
CSARQRRGTGELFF
TGCAGTGCTAGACAAAGGCGGGGCACCGGGGAGCTGTTTTTT
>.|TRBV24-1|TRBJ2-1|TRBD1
CATSDLTTGGYEQFF
TGTGCCACCAGTGATTTGACGACAGGGGGTTATGAGCAGTTCTTC
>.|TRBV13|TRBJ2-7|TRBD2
CASSAAGTSYEQSF
TGTGCCAGCAGTGCGGCGGGGACTAGCTACGAGCAGTCCTTC
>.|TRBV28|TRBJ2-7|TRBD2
CASSPTSGPYEQYF
TGTGCCAGCAGCCCGACTAGCGGGCCCTACGAGCAGTACTTC
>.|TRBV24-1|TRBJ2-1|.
CATSDFDGHNEQFF
TGTGCCACCAGTGATTTCGACGGACACAATGAGCAGTTCTTC
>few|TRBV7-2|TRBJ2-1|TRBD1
CASSPTSPGTGSYNEQFF
TGTGCCAGCAGCCCTACATCACCCGGGACAGGTTCCTACAATGAGCAGTTCTTC
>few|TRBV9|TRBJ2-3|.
CASSVRMSTDTQYF
TGTGCCAGCAGCGTGAGGATGTCCACAGATACGCAGTATTTT
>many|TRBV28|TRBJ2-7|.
CASSLAGPYEQYF
TGTGCCAGCAGTTTGGCGGGGCCCTACGAGCAGTACTTC
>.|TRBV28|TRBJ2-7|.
CASRITGTYEQYF
TGTGCCAGCAGAATAACAGGGACCTACGAGCAGTACTTC
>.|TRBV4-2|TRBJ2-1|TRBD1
CASSQLDRGDEQFF
TGTGCCAGCAGCCAACTGGACAGGGGCGATGAGCAGTTCTTC
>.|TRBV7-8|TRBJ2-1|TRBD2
CASSQLAGGYSEQFF
TGTGCCAGCAGCCAACTAGCGGGAGGGTACAGTGAGCAGTTCTTC
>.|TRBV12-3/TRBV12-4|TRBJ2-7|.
CASSLVGVYEQYF
TGTGCCAGCAGTTTAGTGGGGGTCTACGAGCAGTACTTC
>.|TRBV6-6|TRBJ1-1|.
CASSYLGGGDTEAFF
TGTGCCAGCAGTTACCTTGGAGGAGGGGACACTGAAGCTTTCTTT
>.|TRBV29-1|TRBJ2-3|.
CSVEDYYPEGDTQYF
TGCAGCGTTGAAGATTATTACCCCGAGGGAGATACGCAGTATTTT
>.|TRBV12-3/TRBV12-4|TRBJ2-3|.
CASSENTNPDTQYF
TGTGCCAGCAGTGAAAACACAAACCCGGATACGCAGTATTTT
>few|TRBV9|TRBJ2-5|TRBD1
CASSASRTGGWETQYF
TGTGCCAGCAGCGCGTCCCGGACAGGGGGCTGGGAGACCCAGTACTTC
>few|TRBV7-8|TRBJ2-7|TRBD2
CASSSAGSAGAYEQYF
TGTGCCAGCAGCTCCGCCGGTTCGGCGGGGGCCTACGAGCAGTACTTC
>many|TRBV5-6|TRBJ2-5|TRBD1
CASSLGTGGAAQYF
TGTGCCAGCAGCTTGGGGACAGGGGGCGCGGCCCAGTACTTC
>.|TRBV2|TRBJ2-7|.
CASQGHEQYF
TGTGCCAGCCAGGGTCACGAGCAGTACTTC
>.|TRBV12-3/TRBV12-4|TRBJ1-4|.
CASSIRAKELIF
TGTGCCAGCAGCATCCGGGCCAAGGAACTGATTTTT
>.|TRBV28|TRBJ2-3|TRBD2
CASSSFLTGGGSDTQYF
TGTGCCAGCAGCTCCTTCCTGACGGGAGGGGGATCAGATACGCAGTATTTT